These 10 T cell receptor beta chains were all obtained from the same sample, sequenced in a study of T cell responses to AZD1222 COVID-19 vaccine. Profiling relied on immunoSEQ multiplex PCR, and the TCRdb table lists in-frame clones only, not all of them. This sample has around 140,000 clones; 90% to 95% occur once, and the top ten carry under 2%. Material: peripheral blood, obtained on day 0 of AZD1222 vaccination. The receptors shown here come from an adult in good health.

The rearrangement links TRBV18 to TRBJ1-1; the D is unclear. There are 15 residues in the CDR3. Germline loops: CDR1 KGHSH, CDR2 LQKENI. Trimming stripped 3 bases from V and 2 bases from J, with 13 bases between. DNA for the CDR3: TGTGCCAGCTCACCGAACAGAGAACCCAACACTGAAGCTTTCTTT. Protein: CASSPNREPNTEAFF.

The V gene is TRBV19, the J gene TRBJ1-5, with D perhaps TRBD1 (5 bases). V lost 3 bases and J lost 0, with 15 bases in between. The length of the CDR3 is 17 residues. Germline V gives CDR1 LNHDA, CDR2 SQIVND (reference sequence). The chain's CDR3 is CASSILVGGNSNQPQHF. DNA of the CDR3: TGTGCCAGTAGTATCTTAGTTGGGGGTAATAGCAATCAGCCCCAGCATTTT.

The chain employs TRBV11-1 and TRBJ2-3, with no clear D. V shed 5 bases and J shed 2 bases, with 5 bases lying between them. From germline, CDR1 is SGHAT and CDR2 FQDESV (reference sequence). The CDR3 consists of 12 residues. In DNA form, the CDR3 reads TGTGCCAGCAGCCGTTACACAGATACGCAGTATTTT. Its protein product is CASSRYTDTQYF.

V and J are TRBV7-6 and TRBJ2-3; TRBD2 matches 12 bases. Germline values: CDR1 SGHVS, CDR2 FNYEAQ. The CDR3 consists of 16 residues. Trimming took 5 bases from V and 2 from J; bases not matched to a gene: 5. This CDR3 reads CASSRLAGAHTDTQYF. The CDR3 bases are TGTGCCAGCAGCCGACTAGCGGGGGCCCACACAGATACGCAGTATTTT.

The chain links TRBV9 to TRBJ1-5; unclear D gene. The germline V gene has CDR1 SGDLS and CDR2 YYNGEE. The CDR3 is made up of 15 amino acids. Trimming stripped 0 bases from V and 5 bases from J, with 12 bases between. The CDR3 loop reads CASSVGPSEDQPQHF. CDR3 bases: TGTGCCAGCAGCGTAGGGCCCTCAGAGGATCAGCCCCAGCATTTT.

The V call is TRBV2, the J call TRBJ2-5; D is unresolved. The CDR3 spans 15 residues. Germline V gene data show CDR1 as SNHLY and CDR2 as FYNNEI. V gave up 3 bases and J gave up 4 bases, with 15 bases separating them. The CDR3 DNA is TGTGCCAGCAGTGATAGGGCGATGACATCAGAGACCCAGTACTTC. This codes for CASSDRAMTSETQYF.

This sequence joins TRBV10-3 and TRBJ2-2; D might be TRBD1 or TRBD2, each matching 5 bases. CDR3 size: 15 residues. V lost 3 bases to trimming and J lost 4 bases, with 12 bases between them. The germline gives CDR1 ENHRY, CDR2 SYGVKD. The chain's CDR3 is CAISEFGTPTGELFF. CDR3 bases: TGTGCCATCAGTGAATTCGGGACCCCCACCGGGGAGCTGTTTTTT.

This chain links TRBV19 with TRBJ1-6, with TRBD1 identical over 7 bases. The V gene end was trimmed by 8 bases and the J gene end by 11 bases; junction bases not matched to a gene: 9. The CDR3 has 13 amino acids. Germline loops: CDR1 LNHDA, CDR2 SQIVND (reference sequence). CDR3 sequence reads: CASRQGVLAPLHF. The CDR3 DNA follows: TGTGCCAGTCGACAGGGTGTTTTGGCACCCCTCCACTTT.

The V call is TRBV27, the J call TRBJ2-1, with 12 bases matching TRBD2. Germline CDR1 and CDR2: MNHEY and SMNVEV (reference sequence). The junction had 7 bases not matched to a gene; V was cut back by 5 bases and J by 2 bases. This CDR3 is 17 amino acids long. The CDR3 nucleotides read TGTGCCAGCAGTAAGACTAGCGGGAGCCCCGCCTACAATGAGCAGTTCTTC. Its translation is CASSKTSGSPAYNEQFF.

The chain combines TRBV29-1 with TRBJ2-7, with D perhaps TRBD1 (6 bases). The CDR3 length is 14 residues. Trimming took off 4 bases at V and 2 bases at J, with 15 bases between the two ends. CDR1 is SQVTM, CDR2 ANQGSEA, per germline. The CDR3 loop is CSVGRVAGAYEQYF. CDR3 DNA sequence: TGCAGCGTTGGTAGGGTAGCAGGGGCCTACGAGCAGTACTTC.